One sample yielded the 5 T cell receptor beta chains listed below, sequenced in a study of identical twins. TCRdb re-called the 5' RACE reads with MiXCR, one entry per CDR3 protein. The table has around 960,000 distinct CDR3 sequences, around 12% seen once. These data were likewise used in another study, on yellow fever vaccine responses in identical twins.

The source material was PBMCs. The origin of the receptors is a young woman in good health.

This clonotype was recorded many times. V and J are TRBV10-3 and TRBJ2-3; a possible D gene is TRBD1 (5 bases). Germline loops: CDR1 ENHRY, CDR2 SYGVKD. V was pared by 11 bases and J by 0 bases, with 6 bases between. There are 11 residues in the CDR3. CDR3 protein: CAGQSTDTQYF. CDR3 bases: TGTGCCGGACAAAGCACAGATACGCAGTATTTT.

This clonotype was recorded a few times. The J gene is TRBJ1-2, the V gene TRBV5-6; 9 bases map to TRBD1. The CDR3 spans 12 residues. J gave up 9 bases and V 4 bases, and 4 bases lay outside the gene matches. CDR1 SGHDT and CDR2 YYEEEE come from the germline V gene. In DNA form, the CDR3 reads TGTGCCAGCAGCCAGGGACAGGGACGCTACACCTTC. Translating gives CASSQGQGRYTF.

Many counts were recorded for this clonotype. V usage is TRBV24-1 and J usage is TRBJ1-1; D uncertain. The CDR3 extends over 13 amino acids. Germline loops: CDR1 KGHDR, CDR2 SFDVKD. V lost 7 bases and J lost 2, with 10 bases in between. CDR3 sequence (DNA): TGTGCCACCAGCGATCCGGAAAACACTGAAGCTTTCTTT. Translation gives CATSDPENTEAFF.

In its sample, this clonotype was seen a few times. The CDR3 region is CASRGTVYGYTF. DNA of the CDR3: TGTGCCAGCAGGGGGACGGTCTATGGCTACACCTTC. This chain links TRBV28 with TRBJ1-2; perhaps TRBD1 as D (5 bases). This CDR3 is 12 amino acids long. Germline assignment: CDR1 MDHEN and CDR2 SYDVKM. The V end lost 6 bases, the J end lost 4 bases, and 9 bases lay between the germline ends.

Only a few counts were recorded for this clonotype. The genes are TRBV5-1 and TRBJ1-3; perhaps TRBD1 as D (5 bases). CDR3 length equals 17 residues. The V gene lost 3 bases and the J gene lost 3 bases, with 19 bases spanning the gap. CDR1 and CDR2 from the germline V gene are SGHRS and YFSETQ. The CDR3 spells CASSSTGGPLFGNTIYF. CDR3 in DNA: TGCGCCAGCAGCTCTACAGGAGGACCCCTTTTTGGAAACACCATATATTTT.